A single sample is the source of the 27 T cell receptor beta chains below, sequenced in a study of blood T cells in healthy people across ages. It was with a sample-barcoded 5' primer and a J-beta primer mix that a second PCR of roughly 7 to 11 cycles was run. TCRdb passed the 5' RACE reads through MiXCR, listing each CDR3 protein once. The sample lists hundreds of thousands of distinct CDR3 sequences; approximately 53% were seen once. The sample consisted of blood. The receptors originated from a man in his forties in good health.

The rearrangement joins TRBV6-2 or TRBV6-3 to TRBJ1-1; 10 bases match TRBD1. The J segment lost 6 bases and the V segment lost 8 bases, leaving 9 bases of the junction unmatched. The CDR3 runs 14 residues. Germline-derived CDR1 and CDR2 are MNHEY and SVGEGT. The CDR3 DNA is TGTGCCAGCCGGGACAGGGGAAGGGAACCTGAAGCTTTCTTT. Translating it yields CASRDRGREPEAFF.

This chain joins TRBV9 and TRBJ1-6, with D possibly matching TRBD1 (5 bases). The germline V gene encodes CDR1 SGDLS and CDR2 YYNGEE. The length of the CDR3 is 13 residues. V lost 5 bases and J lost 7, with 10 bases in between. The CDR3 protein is CASSVRQNSPLHF. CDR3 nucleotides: TGTGCCAGCAGTGTCAGACAGAATTCACCCCTCCACTTT. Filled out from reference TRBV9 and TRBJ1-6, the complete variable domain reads DSGVTQTPKHLITATGQRVTLRCSPRSGDLSVYWYQQSLDQGLQFLIQYYNGEERAKGNILERFSAQQFPDLHSELNLSSLELGDSALYFCASSVRQNSPLHFGNGTRLTVT.

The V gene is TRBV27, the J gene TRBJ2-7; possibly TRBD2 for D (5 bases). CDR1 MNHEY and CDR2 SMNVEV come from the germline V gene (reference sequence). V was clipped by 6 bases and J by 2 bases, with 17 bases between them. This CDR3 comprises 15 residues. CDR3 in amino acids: CASSSVLGAAYEQYF. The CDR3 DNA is TGTGCCAGCAGCTCTGTGTTGGGAGCTGCCTACGAGCAGTACTTC.

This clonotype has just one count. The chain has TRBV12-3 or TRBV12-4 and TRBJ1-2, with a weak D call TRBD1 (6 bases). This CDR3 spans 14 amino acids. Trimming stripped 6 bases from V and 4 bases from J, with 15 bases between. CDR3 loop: CASSRDRTFYGYTF. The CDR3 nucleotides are TGTGCCAGCAGCAGAGACAGGACCTTCTATGGCTACACCTTC.

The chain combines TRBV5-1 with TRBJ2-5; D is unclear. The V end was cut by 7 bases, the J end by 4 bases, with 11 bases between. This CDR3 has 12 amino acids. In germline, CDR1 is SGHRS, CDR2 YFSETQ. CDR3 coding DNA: TGCGCCAGCTATCAGGTCATAGAGACCCAGTACTTC. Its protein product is CASYQVIETQYF.

This CDR3 reads CASSYTGQEGYTF. Written as DNA, the CDR3 is TGTGCCAGCAGTTACACCGGACAGGAAGGCTACACCTTC. This chain links TRBV6-5 with TRBJ1-2; TRBD1 matches 7 bases. The CDR3 extends over 13 amino acids. With V trimmed by 2 bases and J by 8 bases, 5 bases remained unmatched. In germline, CDR1 is MNHEY, CDR2 SVGAGI.

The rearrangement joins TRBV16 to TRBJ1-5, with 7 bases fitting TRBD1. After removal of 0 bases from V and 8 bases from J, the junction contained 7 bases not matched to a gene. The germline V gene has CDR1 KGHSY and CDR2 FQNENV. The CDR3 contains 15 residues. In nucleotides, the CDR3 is TGTGCCAGCAGCCAATCGCAGGGGGACTGGGAGCCCCAGCATTTT. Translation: CASSQSQGDWEPQHF.

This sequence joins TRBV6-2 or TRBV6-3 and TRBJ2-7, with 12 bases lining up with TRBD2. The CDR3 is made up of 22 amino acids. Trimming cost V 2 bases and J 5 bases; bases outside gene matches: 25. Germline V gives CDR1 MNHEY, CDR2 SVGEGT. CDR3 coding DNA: TGTGCCAGCAGTTACACCAATACTCCGACTAGCGGGGGTACCGAAACGCAAGACGAGCAGTACTTC. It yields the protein CASSYTNTPTSGGTETQDEQYF.

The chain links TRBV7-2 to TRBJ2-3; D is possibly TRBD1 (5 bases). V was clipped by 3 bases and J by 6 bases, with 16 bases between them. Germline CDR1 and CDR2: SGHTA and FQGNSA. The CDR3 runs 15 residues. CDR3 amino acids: CASSFAGFSGDTQYF. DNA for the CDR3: TGTGCCAGCAGCTTTGCCGGGTTCTCAGGGGATACGCAGTATTTT.

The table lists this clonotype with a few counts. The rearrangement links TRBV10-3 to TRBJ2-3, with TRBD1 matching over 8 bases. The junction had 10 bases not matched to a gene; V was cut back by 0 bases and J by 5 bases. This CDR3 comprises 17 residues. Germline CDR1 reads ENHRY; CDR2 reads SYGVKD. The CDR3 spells CAISESGLQGVGDTQYF. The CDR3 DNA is TGTGCCATCAGTGAGTCAGGGTTACAGGGGGTCGGAGATACGCAGTATTTT.

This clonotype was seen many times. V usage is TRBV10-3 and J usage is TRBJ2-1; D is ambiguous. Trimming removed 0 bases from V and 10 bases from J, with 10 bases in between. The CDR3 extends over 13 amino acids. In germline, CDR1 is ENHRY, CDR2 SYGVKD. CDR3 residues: CAISESKTPEQFF. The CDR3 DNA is TGTGCCATCAGTGAGTCGAAGACTCCAGAGCAGTTCTTC.

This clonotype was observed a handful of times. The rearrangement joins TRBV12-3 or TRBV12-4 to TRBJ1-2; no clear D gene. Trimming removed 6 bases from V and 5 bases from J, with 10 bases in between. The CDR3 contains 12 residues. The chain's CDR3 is CASSQSSYGYTF. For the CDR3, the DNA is TGTGCCAGCAGCCAGTCGTCTTATGGCTACACCTTC.

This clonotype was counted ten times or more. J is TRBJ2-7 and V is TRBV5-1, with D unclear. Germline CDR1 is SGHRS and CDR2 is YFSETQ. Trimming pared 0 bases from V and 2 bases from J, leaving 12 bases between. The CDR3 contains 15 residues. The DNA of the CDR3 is TGCGCCAGCAGCTTGGTTGGGGATGCCGCCTACGAGCAGTACTTC. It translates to CASSLVGDAAYEQYF. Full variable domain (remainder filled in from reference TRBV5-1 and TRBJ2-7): KAGVTQTPRYLIKTRGQQVTLSCSPISGHRSVSWYQQTPGQGLQFLFEYFSETQRNKGNFPGRFSGRQFSNSRSEMNVSTLELGDSALYLCASSLVGDAAYEQYFGPGTRLTVT.

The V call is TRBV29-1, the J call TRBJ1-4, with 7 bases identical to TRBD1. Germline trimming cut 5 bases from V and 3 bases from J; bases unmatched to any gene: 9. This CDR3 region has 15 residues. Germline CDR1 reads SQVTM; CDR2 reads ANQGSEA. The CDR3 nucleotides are TGCAGCGTTTCCCTAACCGGGACAGCTAATGAAAAACTGTTTTTT. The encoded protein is CSVSLTGTANEKLFF.

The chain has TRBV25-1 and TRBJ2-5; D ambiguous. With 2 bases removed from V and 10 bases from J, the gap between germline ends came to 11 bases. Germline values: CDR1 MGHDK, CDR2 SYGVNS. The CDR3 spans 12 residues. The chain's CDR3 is CASSEETRVQYF. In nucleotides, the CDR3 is TGTGCCAGCAGTGAAGAGACGCGTGTCCAGTACTTC.

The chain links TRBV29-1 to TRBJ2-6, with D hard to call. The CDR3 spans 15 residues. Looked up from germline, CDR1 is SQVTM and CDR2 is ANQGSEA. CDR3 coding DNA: TGCACTGTCAATTATGTGGGCTCTGGGGCCAACGTCCTGACTTTC. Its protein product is CTVNYVGSGANVLTF. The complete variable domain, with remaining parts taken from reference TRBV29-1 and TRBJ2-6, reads SAVISQKPSRDICQRGTSLTIQCQVDSQVTMMFWYRQQPGQSLTLIATANQGSEATYESGFVIDKFPISRPNLTFSTLTVSNMSPEDSSIYLCTVNYVGSGANVLTFGAGSRLTVL.

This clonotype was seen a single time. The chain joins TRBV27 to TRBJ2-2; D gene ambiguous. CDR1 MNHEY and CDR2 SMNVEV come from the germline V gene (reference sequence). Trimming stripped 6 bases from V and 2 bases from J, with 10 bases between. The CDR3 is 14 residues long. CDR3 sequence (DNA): TGTGCCAGCAGCCGGATGGGTAACACCGGGGAGCTGTTTTTT. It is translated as CASSRMGNTGELFF.

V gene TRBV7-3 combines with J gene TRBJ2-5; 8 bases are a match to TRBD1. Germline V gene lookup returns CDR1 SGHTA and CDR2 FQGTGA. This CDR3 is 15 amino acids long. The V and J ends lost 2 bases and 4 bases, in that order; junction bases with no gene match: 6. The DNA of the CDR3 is TGTGCCAGCAGCTTATCGGGACAGGTTGGAGAGACCCAGTACTTC. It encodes CASSLSGQVGETQYF. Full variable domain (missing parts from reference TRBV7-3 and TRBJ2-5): GAGVSQTPSNKVTEKGKYVELRCDPISGHTALYWYRQSLGQGPEFLIYFQGTGAADDSGLPNDRFFAVRPEGSVSTLKIQRTERGDSAVYLCASSLSGQVGETQYFGPGTRLLVL.

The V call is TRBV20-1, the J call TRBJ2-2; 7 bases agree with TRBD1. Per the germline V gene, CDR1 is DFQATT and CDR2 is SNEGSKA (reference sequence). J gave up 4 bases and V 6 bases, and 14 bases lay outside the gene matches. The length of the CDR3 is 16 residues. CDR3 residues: CSASRLDRTSTGELFF. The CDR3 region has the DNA TGCAGTGCGTCCCGACTGGACAGGACGTCCACCGGGGAGCTGTTTTTT.

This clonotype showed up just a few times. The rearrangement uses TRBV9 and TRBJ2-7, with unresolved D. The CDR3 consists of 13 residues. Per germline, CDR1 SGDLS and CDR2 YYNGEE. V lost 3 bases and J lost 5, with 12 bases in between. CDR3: CASSDSPLDEQYF. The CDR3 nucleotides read TGTGCCAGCAGCGACTCCCCTTTGGACGAGCAGTACTTC.

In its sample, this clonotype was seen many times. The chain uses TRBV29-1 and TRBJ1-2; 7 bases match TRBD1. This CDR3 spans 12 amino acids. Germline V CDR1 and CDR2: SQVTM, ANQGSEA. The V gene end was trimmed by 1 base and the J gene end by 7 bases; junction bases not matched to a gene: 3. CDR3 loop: CSVEVGGGGYTF. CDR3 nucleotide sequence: TGCAGCGTTGAAGTAGGGGGCGGTGGCTACACCTTC. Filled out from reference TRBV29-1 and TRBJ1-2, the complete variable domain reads SAVISQKPSRDICQRGTSLTIQCQVDSQVTMMFWYRQQPGQSLTLIATANQGSEATYESGFVIDKFPISRPNLTFSTLTVSNMSPEDSSIYLCSVEVGGGGYTFGSGTRLTVV.

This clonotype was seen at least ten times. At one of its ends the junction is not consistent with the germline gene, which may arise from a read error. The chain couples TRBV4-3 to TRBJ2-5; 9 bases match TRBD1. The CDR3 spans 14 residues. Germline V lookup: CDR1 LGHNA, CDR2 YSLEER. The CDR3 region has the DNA TGTGCCAGCTCCCAGGGACAGGGAGGAGAGACCCAGTACTTC. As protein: CASSQGQGGETQYF.

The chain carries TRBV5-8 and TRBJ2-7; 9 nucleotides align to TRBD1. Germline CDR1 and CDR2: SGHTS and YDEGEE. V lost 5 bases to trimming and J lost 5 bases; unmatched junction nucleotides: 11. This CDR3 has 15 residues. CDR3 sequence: CASRATGGGPNEQYF. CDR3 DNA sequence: TGTGCCAGCAGAGCCACAGGGGGCGGTCCGAACGAGCAGTACTTC.

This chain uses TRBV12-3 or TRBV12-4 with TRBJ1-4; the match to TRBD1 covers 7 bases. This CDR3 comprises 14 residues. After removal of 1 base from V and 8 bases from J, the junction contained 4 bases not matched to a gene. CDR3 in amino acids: CASSLGQGEEKLFF. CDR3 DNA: TGTGCCAGCAGTTTAGGACAGGGTGAGGAAAAACTGTTTTTT.

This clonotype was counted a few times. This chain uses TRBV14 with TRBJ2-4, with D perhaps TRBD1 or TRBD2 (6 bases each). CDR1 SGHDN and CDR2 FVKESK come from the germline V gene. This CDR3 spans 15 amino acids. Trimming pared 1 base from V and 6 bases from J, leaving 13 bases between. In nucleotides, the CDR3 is TGTGCCAGCAGCCAAGGGAGGGGGAGCAGAAACATTCAGTACTTC. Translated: CASSQGRGSRNIQYF.

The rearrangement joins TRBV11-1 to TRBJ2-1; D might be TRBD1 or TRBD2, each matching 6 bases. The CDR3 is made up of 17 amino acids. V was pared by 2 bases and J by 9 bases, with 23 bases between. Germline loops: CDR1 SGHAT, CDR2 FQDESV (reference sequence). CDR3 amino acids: CASSLLAPGARFGEQFF. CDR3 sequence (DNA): TGTGCCAGCAGCTTACTGGCTCCGGGGGCGCGTTTTGGTGAGCAGTTCTTC.

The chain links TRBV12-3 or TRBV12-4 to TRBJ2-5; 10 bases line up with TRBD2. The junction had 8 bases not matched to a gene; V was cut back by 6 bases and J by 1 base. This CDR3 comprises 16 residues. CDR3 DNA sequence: TGTGCCAGCAGCCCCTGGGCTAGCGGGAGCCAAGAGACCCAGTACTTC. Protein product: CASSPWASGSQETQYF.